These 2 T cell receptor beta chains share one sample of origin, sequenced in a study of T-cell memory formation after mild COVID-19. In TCRdb, the 5' RACE reads were re-called with MiXCR into one record per CDR3 protein. The sample includes approximately 290,000 distinct CDR3 sequences, roughly a fifth of them seen just once. The sequenced sample consisted of PBMCs or a T cell subset sorted from them (not recorded which). The receptors here all came from a man aged 18 to 35 who had mild COVID-19 (a few samples of this study predate the infection). Cell type and time point are not known.

The sample holds many counts of this clonotype. The chain couples TRBV12-3 or TRBV12-4 to TRBJ2-7; D is ambiguous. There are 16 residues in the CDR3. V lost 4 bases to trimming and J lost 1 base, with 17 bases between them. CDR3 sequence reads: CASSSPHIDGSYEQYF. The CDR3, as DNA: TGTGCCAGCAGTTCGCCCCACATCGATGGATCCTACGAGCAGTACTTC.

The rearrangement links TRBV27 to TRBJ1-1, with D perhaps matching TRBD1 (6 bases). Germline V gene sequence: CDR1 MNHEY, CDR2 SMNVEV (reference sequence). The CDR3 runs to 14 residues. Trimming pared 3 bases from V and 4 bases from J, leaving 12 bases between. The CDR3 coding sequence is TGTGCCAGCAGTTTTGGGGGGCGAATCACTGAAGCTTTCTTT. Translation gives CASSFGGRITEAFF.